This TCR beta chain was sequenced during a study of cytomegalovirus exposure and HLA in healthy donors (dated 2017 in TCRdb). As for the study more broadly: An earlier analysis of 587 of the donors reported 276 Gb of sequence data and roughly 120 million unique TCR beta sequences obtained from about 179 million T cells. An earlier analysis of approximately 640 of the donors applied high-throughput TCR beta sequencing to assess whether each TCR beta V gene segment acted as functional or pseudogenic. The genetic ancestry cluster associated with self-reported Caucasian donors included about 81% of the approximately 430 genotyped donors. The study aimed to test whether signatures of past pathogen exposure could be identified by cataloging public T cell receptors. Rather than using new phenotypic data, the later analysis identified candidate immune exposures from TCR beta sequences and from how often those sequences occurred across donors. HLA typing included class I and class II loci at four-digit resolution. To predict cytomegalovirus infection status, the study brought together high-throughput TCR immunosequencing, statistical association of individual TCRs with disease status, and machine learning. Approximately 330 gigabases of sequencing data and around 80 million unique TCR sequences made up an early release that covered approximately 620 HLA-typed donors. Alongside the repertoire data, information on donor age, sex, ethnicity and CMV serostatus was compiled. Typing coverage differed by locus: A, B, C, DRB1 and DQB1 were typed in roughly 620-640 donors, DQA1 in roughly 510, DPA1 in around 610, and DPB1 in around 440. The study profiled the T cell repertoires of 666 subjects by immunosequencing and related them to cytomegalovirus serostatus. On average, 235,054 unique TCR beta nucleotide sequences were sequenced per donor among 300 to 500 genotyped donors of the cohort, with roughly 18% of those sequences being non-productive. Every discovery cohort repertoire had been produced on one sequencing platform. Besides the first cohort of around 670 subjects, a separate validation cohort made up of roughly 130 different subjects was used. A later genetic analysis took genome-wide SNP genotypes for about three fifths of the 666 donors and used that subset as a discovery cohort. About 5 DR-DQ haplotypes were handled as single units for association and clustering, since linkage in the cohort was strong. In a later analysis, previously published TCR beta repertoires from 550 to 700 donors were re-analyzed and high-resolution HLA genotyping was added so that TCR occurrence patterns could be studied.

The study at large found these results: A further reported finding was that TCR beta sequences accurately predicted the HLA-A and HLA-B alleles for most subjects in the first cohort. An earlier analysis of roughly 570 of the donors showed that most TCR beta V segments appeared in productive rearrangements either about 87% or about 30% of the time, which broadly matched IMGT annotations. The study gave a list of 150 to 200 TCR beta chains associated with cytomegalovirus. The only immune exposure information available for the cohort was CMV serostatus. Sequencing depth was assumed to be roughly uniform across donors in the presence/absence analyses, though that assumption may not hold. Across donors, most TCR sequences were observed very rarely, whereas some public TCRs were present in many individuals. The sequencing pipeline was judged likely to have produced a cluster of highly shared sequence variants as a technical artifact. Correlated functional status among segregating V segments might be attributable to linkage disequilibrium, but an unknown experimental factor could not be ruled out. Cytomegalovirus status was reported to be diagnosed by the classifier with high specificity and sensitivity in both the original and validation cohorts. A later analysis found that HLA-associated TCR beta chains were more clonally expanded and had lower generation probabilities than equally common non-associated chains. A few of the identified cytomegalovirus-associated TCR beta chains were confirmed in vitro to be specific for cytomegalovirus antigens. Some 15 rarely observed V segments, including chromosome 9 orphons, were excluded from the earlier analysis of some 590 of the donors because counts were too low. In this cohort, only TCR beta chains were sequenced, and detectable features were limited by the absence of alpha or paired-chain data. A later genetic analysis reported fewer N-insertions in productive TCRs among donors in an Asian-associated ancestry cluster than the roughly 650-donor mean. Because some donors lacked HLA typing at each locus, the association tests relied only on the typed subset. A later analysis associated about 16,000 TCR beta sequences with specific HLA alleles at a false discovery rate of 0.05. Some IMGT-functional V segments, including TRBV6-2 and TRBV6-3, could not be told apart with the 87-base-pair reads, so those segments were excluded. An association between a missense DCLRE1C variant and V-gene and J-gene trimming of TCR beta chains was found in a later genetic analysis and replicated in an independent cohort. When HLA alleles, especially DR and DQ, strongly co-occurred, attributing TCR associations to individual alleles was difficult. A later analysis found that TCR association rates varied across HLA loci, with DRB1 alleles showing the most associated TCRs and HLA-C alleles the fewest. According to the authors, the approach could potentially be generalized to other disease states and immunological phenotypes. In a later analysis, several top co-occurrence clusters were reported to appear linked to parvovirus B19, influenza, CMV and Epstein-Barr virus. A later analysis found that most CMV-associated TCR beta chains appeared HLA-restricted, with HLA associations seemingly driven largely by CMV exposure.

Library preparation was by the immunoSEQ multiplex PCR assay. For the multiplex PCR, a mixture combining 60 forward primers for TCR Vbeta segments and 13 reverse primers for TCR Jbeta segments was used. A multiplex PCR assay on genomic DNA amplified the CDR3 region of rearranged TCR beta genes. The Illumina HiSeq System was used to sequence the amplified TCR beta libraries as 87-base-pair reads. The study's processing was this. A later analysis tallied roughly 76 million unique TCR beta chains across the approximately 670 repertoires, and approximately 12 million of those chains were shared by two or more donors. Raw reads were error-corrected and collapsed into unique sequences by a nearest-neighbor algorithm in which closely related sequences were merged to remove PCR and sequencing errors. CDR3 sequences were aligned to IMGT reference sequences to assign V, D and J gene segments. Each retained sequence needed at least a six-nucleotide match to both a V gene segment and a J gene segment. A rearrangement was called productive if the CDR3 had no stop codons and remained in frame with V and J, and every other rearrangement was called non-productive. CDR3 was defined according to IMGT convention as the region running from the second conserved V-encoded cysteine to the conserved J-encoded phenylalanine. The earlier analysis of about 570 of the donors excluded any sequence lacking an unambiguous match to a single V gene segment. An earlier analysis of several hundred of the donors called V segments functional above 56.7% productive rearrangements and segregating when the between-donor standard deviation exceeded 5%. A statistical classification framework was developed to diagnose cytomegalovirus status using the catalog of TCR beta chain sequences. In a later analysis, TCR nucleotide sequences were compared against IMGT/GENE-DB human TR gene sequences so that V and J genes could be assigned. Using the TCRdist pipeline, a later analysis assigned CDR3 sequences along with most-parsimonious VDJ recombination scenarios. A later analysis defined each TCR beta chain by its CDR3 amino acid sequence plus V-gene family, and excluded reads lacking a unique V-gene family. A later analysis removed several hundred highly shared, low-generation-probability nucleotide sequences to deal with suspected cross-contamination and a sequencing artifact. A later analysis calculated a clonal expansion index for each public chain from normalized within-repertoire ranks of inferred template counts. In a later analysis, generation probabilities were computed with a VDJ recombination model fitted to out-of-frame rearrangements, and the resulting probabilities were checked against IGoR. A later analysis scored TCR-TCR, TCR-HLA and TCR-CMV co-occurrence with hypergeometric tests, applying a repertoire-size bias correction to TCR pairs. To estimate false discovery rates, a later analysis permuted the HLA or CMV assignments 20 times. In a later analysis, co-occurring TCRs were grouped using DBSCAN, and TCRdist sequence similarity was added for clustering within HLA-allele-positive subsets. Repertoires with fewer than 30,000 or more than 120,000 public chains were left out of co-occurrence clustering, as were about 5 repertoires with anomalous nucleotide sharing. As stored in TCRdb, this immuneACCESS dataset retains in-frame rearrangements with V and J assigned. A fraction of the clones does not appear; measured against another copy, unresolved V genes explain less than half of the discrepancy, and the remainder lacks a known reason. The V and J calls and the clone size are those of that table, but D and trimming were determined from the DNA. The sample table lists about 110,000 clones, 71% of them with a count of one. The ten largest clonotypes hold 2.8% of the sample.

Deletion took 1 base off V and 8 bases off J, with a span of 11 bases between the germline ends. Reading from cysteine to phenylalanine, the CDR3 counts 14 amino acids. Of all the DNA, just the CDR3 is kept, 42 bases in frame from base 1. CDR1 and CDR2 (MDHEN, SYDVKM) derive from the germline V gene. In the case of this clone: The specificity of this receptor is unknown. No base qualities exist here, and no much larger clone lies one base off it.

The cohort comprised fewer than 750 healthy bone marrow donors. At the time of sampling, all cohort members were nominally healthy, though unrecorded immune exposures were likely present. The donor was CMV seronegative and belonged to the group of 352 seronegative cohort members. A peripheral blood sample was provided by each donor, and peripheral blood mononuclear cells were used for TCR beta sequencing. The Qiagen DNeasy Blood Extraction Kit was used to extract genomic DNA from the blood cell samples. The chain links TRBV28 with TRBJ1-4; the D gene identity is not certain. The receptor's source is a female donor in good health and CMV-seronegative. Material: PBMCs. The CDR3 region: CASSLLGGVEKLFF. The nucleotides read TGTGCCAGCAGTTTATTAGGTGGAGTGGAAAAACTGTTTTTT.